The 27 T cell receptor beta chains below were found in one sample sequenced in a study of resident and recirculating memory T cells in vitiligo. Sequencing used immunoSEQ multiplex PCR; TCRdb keeps in-frame clones, though not all of them. The sample has roughly 80,000 clones, 92% seen once; the top ten hold roughly 5.1%. Source material: blood. Every receptor here comes from a male donor with vitiligo.

DNA for the CDR3: TGTGCCAGCAGCTTAGCGGACAGGAGCTATGGCTACACCTTC. Its translation is CASSLADRSYGYTF. The rearrangement joins TRBV7-9 to TRBJ1-2; 7 bases match TRBD1. V shed 0 bases, J shed 4 bases, and the junction held 2 bases outside the gene matches. The CDR3 has 14 residues. Germline lookup yields CDR1 SEHNR and CDR2 FQNEAQ (reference sequence). The entire variable domain, with the rest obtained from reference TRBV7-9 and TRBJ1-2, is as follows: DTGVSQNPRHKITKRGQNVTFRCDPISEHNRLYWYRQTLGQGPEFLTYFQNEAQLEKSRLLSDRFSAERPKGSFSTLEIQRTEQGDSAMYLCASSLADRSYGYTFGSGTRLTVV.

A note on this clone: Within the sample, other DNA sequences also encode this same CDR3. The V call is TRBV5-1, the J call TRBJ2-5; unclear D gene. This CDR3 comprises 13 residues. CDR1 SGHRS and CDR2 YFSETQ come from the germline V gene. Trimming cost V 0 bases and J 3 bases, with 6 bases left between them. CDR3 in DNA: TGCGCCAGCAGCTTGGGTACAGAAGAGACCCAGTACTTC. Its protein product is CASSLGTEETQYF.

The CDR3 spells CASSLGAEPSYGYTF. In nucleotides, the CDR3 is TGCGCCAGCAGCTTGGGTGCGGAACCCTCCTATGGCTACACCTTC. The chain uses TRBV5-1 and TRBJ1-2; D call uncertain. Per the germline V gene, CDR1 is SGHRS and CDR2 is YFSETQ. CDR3 length: 15 residues. V was clipped by 0 bases and J by 4 bases, with 13 bases between them.

On this clone: The germline gene is not matched at one end of the junction; a read error may be the cause. The sample contains more than one DNA sequence encoding this CDR3. The chain links TRBV5-1 to TRBJ2-2; tentatively, D is TRBD2 (5 bases). The CDR3 sequence is 13 residues long. From germline, CDR1 is SGHRS and CDR2 YFSETQ. CDR3 nucleotides: TGCGCCAGCAGCTGGCAGATCACCGGGGAGCTGTTCTTT. Amino acids: CASSWQITGELFF.

V and J are TRBV4-1 and TRBJ2-5; D may be TRBD1 (6 bases). Germline V gene sequence: CDR1 MGHRA, CDR2 YSYEKL. Trimming removed 4 bases at V and 2 bases at J, with 23 bases between. This CDR3 spans 18 amino acids. CDR3 sequence reads: CASSPRGYPGMTQETQYF. The CDR3, as DNA: TGCGCCAGCAGCCCCAGGGGTTACCCGGGAATGACACAAGAGACCCAGTACTTC.

This chain joins TRBV5-1 and TRBJ2-3, with TRBD1 identical over 9 bases. Germline assignment: CDR1 SGHRS and CDR2 YFSETQ. The ends lost 2 bases at V and 3 bases at J; junction bases unmatched: 7. The CDR3 spans 16 residues. The CDR3 reads CASSFKRDRETDTQYF. CDR3 sequence (DNA): TGCGCCAGCAGCTTTAAGAGGGACAGGGAGACAGATACGCAGTATTTT. The variable domain in full, with the rest retrieved from reference TRBV5-1 and TRBJ2-3, is KAGVTQTPRYLIKTRGQQVTLSCSPISGHRSVSWYQQTPGQGLQFLFEYFSETQRNKGNFPGRFSGRQFSNSRSEMNVSTLELGDSALYLCASSFKRDRETDTQYFGPGTRLTVL.

V usage is TRBV27 and J usage is TRBJ1-2; D gene unclear. CDR3 length: 13 amino acids. Germline assignment: CDR1 MNHEY and CDR2 SMNVEV (reference sequence). Between the trimmed V and J ends, which lost 3 bases and 4 bases, there was a span of 9 bases. Written as DNA, the CDR3 is TGTGCCAGCAGTTTTGCGGGTACCTATGGCTACACCTTC. It specifies CASSFAGTYGYTF.

The genes are TRBV7-9 and TRBJ1-4, with a possible D match to TRBD1 (6 bases). CDR1 and CDR2 (germline): SEHNR, FQNEAQ (reference sequence). The length of the CDR3 is 13 residues. Trimming pared 5 bases from V and 5 bases from J, leaving 9 bases between. The CDR3 loop is CASSPGQNEKLFF. The CDR3 coding sequence is TGTGCCAGCAGCCCAGGACAGAATGAAAAACTGTTTTTT.

CDR3 amino acids: CASSKAELAGGRRGRTDTQYF. As DNA, the CDR3 is TGTGCCAGCAGCAAAGCGGAGCTAGCGGGAGGGCGGCGGGGGCGCACAGATACGCAGTATTTT. V gene TRBV21-1 combines with J gene TRBJ2-3; whether TRBD2, the table's D call, matches the DNA was not checked. TRBV21-1 is labeled a pseudogene. The CDR3 runs 21 residues.

The J gene is TRBJ1-5, the V gene TRBV21-1; whether TRBD1, the table's D call, matches the DNA was not checked. TRBV21-1 is termed a pseudogene. CDR3 size: 15 residues. The CDR3 nucleotides read TGTGCCAGCATCCACCAGGGGGAGGGCAATCAGCCCCAGCATTTT. Amino acid sequence: CASIHQGEGNQPQHF.

V is TRBV7-9 and J is TRBJ2-7; possible D gene TRBD1, 6 bases. This CDR3 has 16 amino acids. Germline values: CDR1 SEHNR, CDR2 FQNEAQ (reference sequence). Between the trimmed V and J ends, which lost 5 bases and 4 bases, there was a span of 21 bases. CDR3 in DNA: TGTGCCAGCAGCACGAAGGACAGTCCCTATTTTTACGAGCAGTACTTC. Its translation is CASSTKDSPYFYEQYF.

The chain recombines TRBV28 with TRBJ2-7; 8 nucleotides align to TRBD1. Trimming took 10 bases from V and 2 from J; bases not matched to a gene: 13. Per germline, CDR1 MDHEN and CDR2 SYDVKM. The CDR3 totals 15 residues. Here the CDR3 DNA reads TGTGCCATCCAAACTGGCGGGACAGGAACCTACGAGCAGTACTTC. Translation: CAIQTGGTGTYEQYF.

This clone was found once. The chain employs TRBV18 and TRBJ2-7; tentatively, D is TRBD1 (5 bases). The CDR3 sequence is 14 residues long. V was trimmed by 3 bases and J by 2 bases, leaving 11 bases between them. In germline, CDR1 is KGHSH, CDR2 LQKENI. The CDR3 spells CASSPGHGPYEQYF. CDR3 nucleotides: TGTGCCAGCTCACCGGGGCATGGTCCCTACGAGCAGTACTTC.

The chain couples TRBV12-5 to TRBJ1-1; D perhaps matches TRBD1 (6 bases). CDR3 length equals 13 residues. In germline, CDR1 is LGHNT, CDR2 FRNRAP. The V end lost 8 bases, the J end lost 1 base, and 11 bases lay between the germline ends. CDR3 bases: TGTGCTAGTCCAGGGGTGAGGAACACTGAAGCTTTCTTT. Amino acids: CASPGVRNTEAFF.

This rearrangement joins TRBV28 to TRBJ2-7; TRBD1 might be the D (5 bases). The germline V and J ends were trimmed by 10 bases and 1 base, with 17 bases remaining between them. This CDR3 comprises 14 residues. CDR1 MDHEN and CDR2 SYDVKM come from the germline V gene. CDR3 loop: CATHDRTFSYEQYF. CDR3 DNA sequence: TGTGCCACTCACGACAGAACCTTTTCCTACGAGCAGTACTTC.

CDR3 residues: CASSLGGTVYEQYF. The CDR3, as DNA: TGTGCCAGCAGCTTAGGAGGGACTGTCTACGAGCAGTACTTC. The chain combines TRBV7-9 with TRBJ2-7, with TRBD2 as a possible D gene (6 bases). This CDR3 spans 14 amino acids. V lost 1 base and J lost 3, with 10 bases in between. Per germline, CDR1 SEHNR and CDR2 FQNEAQ (reference sequence).

CDR3 amino acids: CASRRLRVNEQYF. The CDR3 DNA is TGTGCCAGCAGAAGACTCAGGGTAAACGAGCAGTACTTC. V is TRBV5-6 and J is TRBJ2-7; a possible D gene is TRBD1 (5 bases). The length of the CDR3 is 13 residues. Germline V gene lookup returns CDR1 SGHDT and CDR2 YYEEEE. V dropped 5 bases and J dropped 5 bases, with 14 bases sitting between them.

The gene calls are TRBV2 and TRBJ2-3; 10 bases are shared with TRBD2. Germline V gene sequence: CDR1 SNHLY, CDR2 FYNNEI. V was clipped by 6 bases and J by 3 bases; unmatched bases: 6. The CDR3 loop spans 15 amino acids. This chain's CDR3 is CASRPPGLATDTQYF. Written as DNA, the CDR3 is TGTGCCAGCAGGCCCCCGGGACTAGCGACAGATACGCAGTATTTT. The full variable domain, completed using reference TRBV2 and TRBJ2-3, is EPEVTQTPSHQVTQMGQEVILRCVPISNHLYFYWYRQILGQKVEFLVSFYNNEISEKSEIFDDQFSVERPDGSNFTLKIRSTKLEDSAMYFCASRPPGLATDTQYFGPGTRLTVL.

The chain's CDR3 is CASSLPGQSTGYTF. The CDR3 DNA reads TGTGCCAGCAGCTTACCGGGACAGTCTACAGGCTACACCTTC. The chain has TRBV7-6 and TRBJ1-2; the match to TRBD1 covers 7 bases. CDR3 length: 14 residues. Germline V gene sequence: CDR1 SGHVS, CDR2 FNYEAQ. The V segment lost 2 bases and the J segment 8 bases; nucleotides outside the gene matches: 8.

This clone has at least ten counts. V gene TRBV29-1 combines with J gene TRBJ1-4, with a possible D match to TRBD1 (5 bases). Trimming took off 7 bases at V and 1 base at J, with 10 bases between the two ends. The CDR3 totals 13 residues. Per germline, CDR1 SQVTM and CDR2 ANQGSEA. CDR3 sequence reads: CSALGGTNEKLFF. CDR3 in DNA: TGCAGCGCCCTGGGGGGAACTAATGAAAAACTGTTTTTT. The whole variable domain, filled in from reference TRBV29-1 and TRBJ1-4, reads SAVISQKPSRDICQRGTSLTIQCQVDSQVTMMFWYRQQPGQSLTLIATANQGSEATYESGFVIDKFPISRPNLTFSTLTVSNMSPEDSSIYLCSALGGTNEKLFFGSGTQLSVL.

The chain recombines TRBV5-1 with TRBJ2-1, with 7 bases fitting TRBD1. The V segment lost 6 bases and the J segment 3 bases; nucleotides outside the gene matches: 9. The germline V gene has CDR1 SGHRS and CDR2 YFSETQ. This CDR3 contains 15 residues. As DNA, the CDR3 is TGCGCCAGCAACACAGGGGTTGGACACTACAATGAGCAGTTCTTC. This gives the protein CASNTGVGHYNEQFF. Based on the CDR3 plus reference TRBV5-1 and TRBJ2-1, the full variable domain is KAGVTQTPRYLIKTRGQQVTLSCSPISGHRSVSWYQQTPGQGLQFLFEYFSETQRNKGNFPGRFSGRQFSNSRSEMNVSTLELGDSALYLCASNTGVGHYNEQFFGPGTRLTVL.

The V call is TRBV7-3, the J call TRBJ2-1; D unclear. V was trimmed by 1 base and J by 0 bases, leaving 7 bases between them. In germline, CDR1 is SGHTA, CDR2 FQGTGA. The CDR3 spans 15 residues. CDR3 protein: CASSLIPSSYNEQFF. CDR3 coding DNA: TGTGCCAGCAGCTTAATACCGAGCTCCTACAATGAGCAGTTCTTC.

This chain uses TRBV5-4 with TRBJ2-5; D gene uncertain. Per the germline V gene, CDR1 is SGHNT and CDR2 is YYREEE (reference sequence). Trimming removed 1 base at V and 5 bases at J, with 12 bases between. The CDR3 loop spans 14 amino acids. CDR3 in DNA: TGTGCCAGCAGCTTGCGGCAGGCGTGGGAGACCCAGTACTTC. Protein product: CASSLRQAWETQYF.

The chain recombines TRBV5-4 with TRBJ1-3; no clear D gene. Germline V gene lookup returns CDR1 SGHNT and CDR2 YYREEE (reference sequence). With 2 bases removed from V and 4 bases from J, the gap between germline ends came to 7 bases. The CDR3 runs 13 residues. In nucleotides, the CDR3 is TGTGCCAGCAGCTTTAATGAGGGAAACACCATATATTTT. It is translated as CASSFNEGNTIYF.

This chain joins TRBV28 and TRBJ1-2, with D possibly TRBD1 on 6 matching bases. The CDR3 extends over 16 amino acids. The V end was cut by 11 bases, the J end by 6 bases, with 28 bases between. CDR1 is MDHEN, CDR2 SYDVKM, per germline. Written as DNA, the CDR3 is TGTGCCGGCTCGAGGACAGCGCCCCCCGATATGGATGGCTACACCTTC. It translates to CAGSRTAPPDMDGYTF.

This clone occurred once. The chain joins TRBV10-3 to TRBJ2-3; 7 bases map to TRBD2. Germline CDR1 and CDR2: ENHRY and SYGVKD. V shed 6 bases, J shed 4 bases, and the junction held 7 bases outside the gene matches. The CDR3 sequence is 14 residues long. CDR3 DNA: TGTGCCATCAGGGCGGGAGAGGGCGCAGATACGCAGTATTTT. It is translated as CAIRAGEGADTQYF.

The rearrangement links TRBV5-8 to TRBJ2-5, with D possibly matching TRBD2 (7 bases). Trimming took 0 bases from V and 3 from J, leaving 18 bases between them. The CDR3 spans 17 residues. Germline V gene sequence: CDR1 SGHTS, CDR2 YDEGEE. CDR3 loop: CASSLGGASGVEETQYF. In nucleotides, the CDR3 is TGTGCCAGCAGCTTGGGGGGGGCAAGCGGGGTAGAAGAGACCCAGTACTTC.